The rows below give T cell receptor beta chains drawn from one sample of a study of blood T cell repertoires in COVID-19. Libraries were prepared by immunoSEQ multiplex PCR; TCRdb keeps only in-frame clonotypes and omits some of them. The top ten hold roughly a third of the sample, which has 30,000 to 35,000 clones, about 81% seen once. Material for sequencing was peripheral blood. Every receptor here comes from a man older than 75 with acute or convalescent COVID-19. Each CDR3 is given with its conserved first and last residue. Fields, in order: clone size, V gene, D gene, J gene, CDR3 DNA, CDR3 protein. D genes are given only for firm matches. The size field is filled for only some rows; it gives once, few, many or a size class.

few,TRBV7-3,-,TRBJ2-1,TGTGCCAGCAGCTTAACGTTATACAATGAGCAGTTCTTC,CASSLTLYNEQFF
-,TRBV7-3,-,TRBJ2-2,TGTGCCAGCAGCTTCTCCGCGGACACCGGGGAGCTGTTTTTT,CASSFSADTGELFF
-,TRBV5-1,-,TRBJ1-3,TGCGCCAGCAGCTTGGCCGCCGGTTCTGGAAACACCATATATTTT,CASSLAAGSGNTIYF
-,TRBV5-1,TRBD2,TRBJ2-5,TGCGCCAGCAGCTTGGAGGACGGCGGGGGGGCTGAGACCCAGTACTTC,CASSLEDGGGAETQYF
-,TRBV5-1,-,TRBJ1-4,TGCGCCAGCAGCTTGGGGAGGGAGCGAGAAAAACTGTTTTTT,CASSLGREREKLFF
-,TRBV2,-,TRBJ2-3,TGTGCCAGCAACCTCATACAGGGATCAGATACGCAGTATTTT,CASNLIQGSDTQYF
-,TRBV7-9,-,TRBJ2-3,TGTGCCAGCAGCTTGAGGGCTAGTCGAGGCACAGATACGCAGTATTTT,CASSLRASRGTDTQYF
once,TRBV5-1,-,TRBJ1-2,TGCGCCAGCAGCTTGGAACGGGGGGCGTTAGGCTACACCTTC,CASSLERGALGYTF
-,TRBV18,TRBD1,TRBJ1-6,TGTGCCAGCTCACCCGCCGACAGGGGAAATTCACCCCTCCACTTT,CASSPADRGNSPLHF
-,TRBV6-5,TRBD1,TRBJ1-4,TGTGCCAGCAGGGCGGGACAGGGAACTGAAAAACTGTTTTTT,CASRAGQGTEKLFF
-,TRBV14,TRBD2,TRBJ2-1,TGTGCCAGCAGCCGGTGGGGGGGCAATGAGCAGTTCTTC,CASSRWGGNEQFF
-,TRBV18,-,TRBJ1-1,TGTGCCAGCTCACCAACTATGGGGAACACTGAAGCTTTCTTT,CASSPTMGNTEAFF
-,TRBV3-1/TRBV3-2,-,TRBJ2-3,TGTGCCAGCAGCCAACTAACGGGGGGCACAGATACGCAGTATTTT,CASSQLTGGTDTQYF
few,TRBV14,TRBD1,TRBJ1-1,TGTGCCAGCAGCCAAGCCCGGACAGGCAACACTGAAGCTTTCTTT,CASSQARTGNTEAFF
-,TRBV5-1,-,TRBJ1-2,TGCGCCAGTAAAACAGGGATAGAAGGCTACACCTTC,CASKTGIEGYTF
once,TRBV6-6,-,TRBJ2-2,TGTGCCAGCAACGTTGGTGACACCTTGACCGGGGAGCTGTTTTTT,CASNVGDTLTGELFF
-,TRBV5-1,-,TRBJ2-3,TGCGCCAGCGGGGAAGGGGGCACAGATACGCAGTATTTT,CASGEGGTDTQYF
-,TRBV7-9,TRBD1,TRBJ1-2,TGTGCCAGCAGATTACCGGGACAGGGGGCATATAGCTACACCTTC,CASRLPGQGAYSYTF
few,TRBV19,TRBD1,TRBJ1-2,TGTGCCAGTAGTATGAGGGACAGGCCCTACACCTTC,CASSMRDRPYTF
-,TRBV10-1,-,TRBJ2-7,TGCGCCAATAAGACATGCGCCTACGAGCAGTACTTC,CANKTCAYEQYF
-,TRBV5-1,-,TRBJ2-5,TGCGCCAGCAGCAAGGACAGTCAAGAGACCCAGTACTTC,CASSKDSQETQYF
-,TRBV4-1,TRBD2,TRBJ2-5,TGCGCCAGCAGGGCGGGGGGGTCCCAAGAGACCCAGTACTTC,CASRAGGSQETQYF
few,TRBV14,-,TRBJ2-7,TGTGCCAGCAGCCGCACAGTTGGGTCCTACGAGCAGTACTTC,CASSRTVGSYEQYF
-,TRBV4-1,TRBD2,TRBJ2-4,TGCGCCAGCAGCCAGGACTACCTAACTAGCGGGGTTCAGTACTTC,CASSQDYLTSGVQYF
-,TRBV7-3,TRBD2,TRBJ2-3,TGTGCCAGCCAGCGGGGGGCCCCCCCAGATACGCAGTATTTT,CASQRGAPPDTQYF
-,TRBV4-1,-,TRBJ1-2,TGCGCCAGCAGCCAAGAAACAGGGCGGTATTATGGCTACACCTTC,CASSQETGRYYGYTF
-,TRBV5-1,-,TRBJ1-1,TGCGCCAGCAGCTTAAGAACAGGCGCCTTGAACACTGAAGCTTTCTTT,CASSLRTGALNTEAFF
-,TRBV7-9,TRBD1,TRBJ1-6,TGTGCCAGCAGCCTCCAGGGACAGGGTAGTTCACCCCTCCACTTT,CASSLQGQGSSPLHF
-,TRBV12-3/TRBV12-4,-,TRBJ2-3,TGTGCCAGCAGTTTAACAGGGACAGATACGCAGTATTTT,CASSLTGTDTQYF
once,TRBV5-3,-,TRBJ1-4,TGTGCCAGAAGCTTAATTGGGGGCGGCCCCCTGGAGGAAAAACTGTTTTTT,CARSLIGGGPLEEKLFF
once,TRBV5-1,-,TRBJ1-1,TGCGCCAGCAGCTCTCTAGGACATCCGAACACTGAAGCTTTCTTT,CASSSLGHPNTEAFF
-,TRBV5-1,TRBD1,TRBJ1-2,TGCGCCAGCAGCTCCGGGACAGGGGGTGATGGCTACACCTTC,CASSSGTGGDGYTF
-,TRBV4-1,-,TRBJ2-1,TGCGCCAGCAGCCAAGAGGGCCGGGAGTACAATGAGCAGTTCTTC,CASSQEGREYNEQFF